What follows are 28 T cell receptor beta chains derived from one specimen sequenced in a study of shared clonotypes between healthy human individuals. Terminally differentiated effector memory CD45RA+ cells were excluded from the naive CD8 cells, which were CD45RO-negative and positively selected for CCR7. TCRdb keeps only in-frame clones here, not all; method: immunoSEQ multiplex PCR. Here the sample spans over 750,000 clones, 95% to 97% being singletons. Source material: naive CD8+ T cells sorted from blood. The receptors were gathered from a man aged 30-40 years in good health.

This clone was counted a few times. The V gene is TRBV27, the J gene TRBJ2-7; TRBD1 aligns across 10 bases. The germline gives CDR1 MNHEY, CDR2 SMNVEV (reference sequence). This CDR3 contains 14 residues. V lost 8 bases and J lost 1; bases outside the gene matches: 5. CDR3 loop: CASGGQGVSYEQYF. CDR3 nucleotide sequence: TGTGCCAGCGGAGGACAGGGGGTATCCTACGAGCAGTACTTC.

The rearrangement links TRBV7-9 to TRBJ2-7; D may be TRBD1 or TRBD2 (7 bases each). The CDR3 has 16 residues. The germline V gene has CDR1 SEHNR and CDR2 FQNEAQ (reference sequence). The germline V and J ends were trimmed by 1 base and 4 bases, with 17 bases remaining between them. CDR3 amino acids: CASSLVGGTDAYEQYF. The CDR3 nucleotides read TGTGCCAGCAGCTTAGTCGGGGGGACAGATGCTTACGAGCAGTACTTC.

The V gene is TRBV30, the J gene TRBJ2-7; 7 positions match TRBD2. Per germline, CDR1 GTSNPN and CDR2 SVGIG (reference sequence). The V and J ends lost 7 bases and 5 bases, in that order; junction bases with no gene match: 11. The CDR3 runs 13 residues. CDR3: CAFVRTSTHEQYF. The CDR3 nucleotides are TGTGCCTTCGTCCGGACTAGTACCCACGAGCAGTACTTC.

V is TRBV20-1 and J is TRBJ1-1, with TRBD1 as a possible D gene (6 bases). Germline V gives CDR1 DFQATT, CDR2 SNEGSKA (reference sequence). There are 11 residues in the CDR3. The CDR3 bases are TGCAAGATACAGGGGAACACTGAAGCTTTCTTT. Its protein product is CKIQGNTEAFF.

CDR3: CASSQAFRQAYNEQFF. The CDR3 bases are TGTGCCAGCAGCCAAGCTTTCAGACAGGCCTACAATGAGCAGTTCTTC. The chain joins TRBV14 to TRBJ2-1; D is perhaps TRBD1 (6 bases). CDR1 is SGHDN, CDR2 FVKESK, per germline. V shed 1 base and J shed 2 bases, with 12 bases lying between them. This CDR3 comprises 16 residues.

This chain joins TRBV7-9 and TRBJ1-1; D ambiguous. Trimming removed 3 bases from V and 1 base from J, with 12 bases in between. CDR1 and CDR2 from the germline V gene are SEHNR and FQNEAQ (reference sequence). This CDR3 spans 15 amino acids. DNA of the CDR3: TGTGCCAGCAGCTTCCCAGGACTAAGGAACACTGAAGCTTTCTTT. Protein: CASSFPGLRNTEAFF.

V gene TRBV29-1 combines with J gene TRBJ2-1; D is uncertain. Trimming left V 7 bases short and J 7 bases short, with 17 bases between. CDR1 is SQVTM and CDR2 is ANQGSEA in the germline V gene. The CDR3 runs 13 residues. CDR3 sequence reads: CSAVLSGRNEQFF. The CDR3 DNA follows: TGCAGCGCCGTGTTGTCAGGTAGAAATGAGCAGTTCTTC.

This sequence joins TRBV6-5 and TRBJ2-3; 14 nucleotides agree with TRBD2. This CDR3 has 16 residues. With 2 bases clipped from V and 5 bases from J, the junction kept 3 bases outside the gene matches. CDR1 and CDR2 from the germline V gene are MNHEY and SVGAGI. CDR3 DNA: TGTGCCAGCAGTTACCGACTAGCGGGAGGGCAAGATACGCAGTATTTT. Residues: CASSYRLAGGQDTQYF.

This clone was picked up one time. The CDR3 spells CASSLRTYNEQFF. The DNA for the CDR3 is TGTGCCAGCAGTTTACGAACCTACAATGAGCAGTTCTTC. The rearrangement links TRBV27 to TRBJ2-1; no definite D call. The CDR3 extends over 13 amino acids. The V gene lost 2 bases and the J gene lost 2 bases, with 4 bases spanning the gap. Germline V gene lookup returns CDR1 MNHEY and CDR2 SMNVEV (reference sequence).

Written as DNA, the CDR3 is TGTGCCACCAGCAGAGAGACTAGCGGGGGCTACGAGCAGTACTTC. It specifies CATSRETSGGYEQYF. The J gene is TRBJ2-7, the V gene TRBV15; 12 bases align to TRBD2. The trim removed 0 bases at V and 3 bases at J, leaving 0 bases unmatched. The CDR3 has 15 residues. Germline assignment: CDR1 LNHNV and CDR2 YYDKDF (reference sequence).

The chain recombines TRBV27 with TRBJ2-3; no firm D call. The CDR3 contains 14 residues. Germline CDR1 MNHEY, CDR2 SMNVEV (reference sequence). Trimming removed 7 bases at V and 4 bases at J, with 15 bases between. The CDR3 is CASTRTELPDTQYF. CDR3 in DNA: TGTGCCAGCACCCGGACCGAGCTACCAGATACGCAGTATTTT.

The genes are TRBV6-1 and TRBJ1-2; D remains ambiguous. This CDR3 comprises 15 residues. The germline V gene has CDR1 MNHNS and CDR2 SASEGT. Trimming took off 3 bases at V and 6 bases at J, with 17 bases between the two ends. CDR3 sequence (DNA): TGTGCCAGCAGTGACGTGAATCGCGGGCTGGATGGCTACACCTTC. Amino acid sequence: CASSDVNRGLDGYTF.

This chain uses TRBV6-1 with TRBJ1-5; TRBD1 matches at 7 bases. V was clipped by 6 bases and J by 15 bases; unmatched bases: 8. This CDR3 has 11 amino acids. CDR1 MNHNS and CDR2 SASEGT come from the germline V gene. The CDR3 nucleotides are TGTGCCAGCAGCCAAGGAGGGGGCTTGCATTTT. This translates into CASSQGGGLHF.

J is TRBJ1-1 and V is TRBV15; 7 nucleotides align to TRBD1. Trimming took 0 bases from V and 3 from J; bases not matched to a gene: 19. Germline CDR1 and CDR2: LNHNV and YYDKDF (reference sequence). The CDR3 has 20 amino acids. DNA of the CDR3: TGTGCCACCAGCAGAGATAGCGTGGGCGGGACAGTCGGGAGGTACACTGAAGCTTTCTTT. This gives the protein CATSRDSVGGTVGRYTEAFF.

The chain carries TRBV2 and TRBJ2-1; 8 bases fit TRBD2. The CDR3 extends over 16 amino acids. J gave up 8 bases and V 9 bases, and 18 bases lay outside the gene matches. Germline values: CDR1 SNHLY, CDR2 FYNNEI. The CDR3 spells CASRGRGVLIIDEQFF. In DNA form, the CDR3 reads TGTGCCAGTCGTGGGCGGGGGGTCTTAATAATAGATGAGCAGTTCTTC.

The chain uses TRBV15 and TRBJ2-1; tentatively, D is TRBD1 or TRBD2 (5 bases each). Germline CDR1 is LNHNV and CDR2 is YYDKDF (reference sequence). Deletions cut 0 bases from V and 9 bases from J, with 15 bases between. The CDR3 runs 15 residues. Written as DNA, the CDR3 is TGTGCCACCAGCAGAGATGGGACCAATGGCGGTGAGCAGTTCTTC. It encodes CATSRDGTNGGEQFF.

The chain joins TRBV9 to TRBJ1-1; D possibly corresponds to TRBD1 (6 bases). Trimming shortened V by 4 bases and J by 0 bases, and 16 bases separated the two germline ends. The CDR3 covers 16 residues. In germline, CDR1 is SGDLS, CDR2 YYNGEE. This CDR3 is CASSPGAVGMNTEAFF. CDR3 nucleotides: TGTGCCAGCAGCCCGGGGGCCGTGGGGATGAACACTGAAGCTTTCTTT.

The gene calls are TRBV21-1 and TRBJ1-3. TRBV21-1 is annotated as a pseudogene. The CDR3 totals 21 residues. CDR3 region: CASSKVFPASRRGGEESAIYF. The CDR3 DNA reads as TGTGCCAGCAGCAAAGTATTCCCAGCGTCCCGAAGGGGGGGAGAGGAATCGGCCATATATTTT.

The chain links TRBV27 to TRBJ2-3, with 7 positions matching TRBD2. The CDR3 loop spans 15 amino acids. V trimming: 2 bases; J trimming: 4 bases; junction bases outside the gene matches: 6. Germline V gene data show CDR1 as MNHEY and CDR2 as SMNVEV (reference sequence). As DNA, the CDR3 is TGTGCCAGCAGTTTAAAAGCGGGACGGTCAGATACGCAGTATTTT. Translated: CASSLKAGRSDTQYF.

The chain recombines TRBV7-6 with TRBJ2-7; D gene uncertain. The CDR3 is 12 residues long. Germline CDR1 reads SGHVS; CDR2 reads FNYEAQ. Trimming shortened V by 5 bases and J by 7 bases, and 12 bases separated the two germline ends. CDR3 bases: TGTGCCAGCAGCCCTAGGTGGATTGAGCAGTACTTC. It yields the protein CASSPRWIEQYF.

To note about this clone: Germline and junction disagree at one end, which may indicate a read error. This chain joins TRBV7-7 and TRBJ2-1; D gene uncertain. This CDR3 is built from 14 residues. Germline V lookup: CDR1 SSHAT, CDR2 FNYEAQ (reference sequence). CDR3 DNA sequence: TGTGCTAGCACCCCCCTGTCCTCCTACAATGAGCAGTTCTTC. Translated: CASTPLSSYNEQFF.

The chain couples TRBV5-1 to TRBJ1-1; D ambiguous. Germline V lookup: CDR1 SGHRS, CDR2 YFSETQ. The CDR3 extends over 14 amino acids. Trimming took 0 bases from V and 7 from J, leaving 13 bases between them. As DNA, the CDR3 is TGCGCCAGCAGCTTGGAAGCCGCAGATCTTGAAGCTTTCTTT. It yields the protein CASSLEAADLEAFF.

The genes are TRBV29-1 and TRBJ2-1; the match to TRBD2 covers 7 bases. With 0 bases clipped from V and 7 bases from J, the junction kept 9 bases outside the gene matches. CDR1 SQVTM and CDR2 ANQGSEA come from the germline V gene. This CDR3 has 15 amino acids. The CDR3 DNA sequence: TGCAGCGTTGAAGATTGGGCGGGAGTGGAAAATGAGCAGTTCTTC. Translated: CSVEDWAGVENEQFF.

The chain is built from TRBV5-4 and TRBJ2-7; 9 bases agree with TRBD1. CDR3 length: 15 amino acids. With 2 bases clipped from V and 2 bases from J, the junction kept 5 bases outside the gene matches. The V gene's germline CDR1 is SGHNT and CDR2 YYREEE (reference sequence). CDR3 bases: TGTGCCAGCAGCTTCCGGACAGGGGTACCCTACGAGCAGTACTTC. It is translated as CASSFRTGVPYEQYF.

This rearrangement joins TRBV7-8 to TRBJ2-3, with D uncertain. The V end lost 2 bases, the J end lost 2 bases, and 11 bases lay between the germline ends. The CDR3 consists of 15 residues. In germline, CDR1 is SGHVS, CDR2 FQNEAQ. The CDR3 DNA reads TGTGCCAGCAGCTTACATGAGAATCCCACAGATACGCAGTATTTT. Translating it yields CASSLHENPTDTQYF. Together with reference TRBV7-8 and TRBJ2-3, the CDR3 gives the full variable domain: GAGVSQSPRYKVAKRGQDVALRCDPISGHVSLFWYQQALGQGPEFLTYFQNEAQLDKSGLPSDRFFAERPEGSVSTLKIQRTQQEDSAVYLCASSLHENPTDTQYFGPGTRLTVL.

This clone was counted once. The chain recombines TRBV19 with TRBJ1-1; possibly TRBD1 for D (5 bases). Germline V CDR1 and CDR2: LNHDA, SQIVND (reference sequence). With 4 bases removed from V and 0 bases from J, the gap between germline ends came to 9 bases. The CDR3 is 14 amino acids. CDR3 amino acids: CASSTGFLNTEAFF. The CDR3 region has the DNA TGTGCCAGTAGTACAGGGTTTCTGAACACTGAAGCTTTCTTT.

The chain recombines TRBV14 with TRBJ2-1, with TRBD1 matching over 7 bases. Germline V gene data show CDR1 as SGHDN and CDR2 as FVKESK. CDR3 length equals 13 residues. The ends lost 4 bases at V and 10 bases at J; junction bases unmatched: 7. CDR3 bases: TGTGCCAGCAGCCTTGGGACAGCTAGCGAGCAGTTCTTC. This gives the protein CASSLGTASEQFF.

The CDR3 region is CASSTQAGATYEQYF. The CDR3 DNA is TGTGCCAGCAGTACCCAAGCGGGAGCAACCTACGAGCAGTACTTC. This chain joins TRBV6-1 and TRBJ2-7, with 8 positions matching TRBD2. The V gene's germline CDR1 is MNHNS and CDR2 SASEGT. This CDR3 has 15 amino acids. The junction had 8 bases not matched to a gene; V was cut back by 5 bases and J by 2 bases.